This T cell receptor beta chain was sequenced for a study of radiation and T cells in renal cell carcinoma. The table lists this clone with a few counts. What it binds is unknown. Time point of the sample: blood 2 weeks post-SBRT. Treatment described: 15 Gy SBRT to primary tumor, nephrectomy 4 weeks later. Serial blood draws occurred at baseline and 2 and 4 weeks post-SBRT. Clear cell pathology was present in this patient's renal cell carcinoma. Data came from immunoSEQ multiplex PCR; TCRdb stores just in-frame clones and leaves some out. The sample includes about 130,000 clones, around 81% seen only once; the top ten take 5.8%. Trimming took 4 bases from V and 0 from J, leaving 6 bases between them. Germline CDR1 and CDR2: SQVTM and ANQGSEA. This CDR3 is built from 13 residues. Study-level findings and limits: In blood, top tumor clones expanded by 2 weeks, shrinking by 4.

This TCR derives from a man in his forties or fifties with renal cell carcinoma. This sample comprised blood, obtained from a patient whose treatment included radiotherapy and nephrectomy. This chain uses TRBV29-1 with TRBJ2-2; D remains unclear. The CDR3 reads CSVGHTNTGELFF. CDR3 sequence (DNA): TGCAGCGTTGGTCATACGAACACCGGGGAGCTGTTTTTT.